This T cell receptor beta chain stems from a study of blood T cell repertoires in COVID-19. Method: immunoSEQ multiplex PCR; TCRdb's copy keeps in-frame clones and lacks some. The sample has tens of thousands of clones; about three quarters are singletons. The CDR3 is 15 residues long. Germline V lookup: CDR1 SGDLS, CDR2 YYNGEE. V was clipped by 3 bases and J by 3 bases; unmatched bases: 6. Sequencing input: peripheral blood. This chain uses TRBV9 with TRBJ2-1; TRBD1 matches at 7 bases. The TCR comes from a human donor in a cohort sampled during active COVID-19. DNA of the CDR3: TGTGCCAGCAGCGCCCGGACAGGAAACTACAATGAGCAGTTCTTC. Residues: CASSARTGNYNEQFF.